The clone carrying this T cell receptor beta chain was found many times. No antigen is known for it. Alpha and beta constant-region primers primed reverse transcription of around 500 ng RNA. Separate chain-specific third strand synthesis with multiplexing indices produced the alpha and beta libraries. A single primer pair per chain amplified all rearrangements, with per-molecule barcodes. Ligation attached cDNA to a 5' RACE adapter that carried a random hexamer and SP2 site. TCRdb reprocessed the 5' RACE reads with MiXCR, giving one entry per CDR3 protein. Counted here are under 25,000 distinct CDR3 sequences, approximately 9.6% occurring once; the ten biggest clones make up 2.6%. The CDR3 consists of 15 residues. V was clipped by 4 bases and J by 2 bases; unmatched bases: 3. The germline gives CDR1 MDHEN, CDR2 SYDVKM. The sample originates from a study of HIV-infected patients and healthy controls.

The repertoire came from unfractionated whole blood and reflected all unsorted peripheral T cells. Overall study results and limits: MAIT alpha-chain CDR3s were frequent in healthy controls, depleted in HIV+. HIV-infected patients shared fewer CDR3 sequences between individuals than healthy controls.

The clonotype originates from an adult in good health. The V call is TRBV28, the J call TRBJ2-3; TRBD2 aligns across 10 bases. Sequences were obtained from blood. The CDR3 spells CASSSSGGTTDTQYF. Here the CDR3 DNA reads TGTGCCAGCAGTTCTAGCGGGGGAACCACAGATACGCAGTATTTT.